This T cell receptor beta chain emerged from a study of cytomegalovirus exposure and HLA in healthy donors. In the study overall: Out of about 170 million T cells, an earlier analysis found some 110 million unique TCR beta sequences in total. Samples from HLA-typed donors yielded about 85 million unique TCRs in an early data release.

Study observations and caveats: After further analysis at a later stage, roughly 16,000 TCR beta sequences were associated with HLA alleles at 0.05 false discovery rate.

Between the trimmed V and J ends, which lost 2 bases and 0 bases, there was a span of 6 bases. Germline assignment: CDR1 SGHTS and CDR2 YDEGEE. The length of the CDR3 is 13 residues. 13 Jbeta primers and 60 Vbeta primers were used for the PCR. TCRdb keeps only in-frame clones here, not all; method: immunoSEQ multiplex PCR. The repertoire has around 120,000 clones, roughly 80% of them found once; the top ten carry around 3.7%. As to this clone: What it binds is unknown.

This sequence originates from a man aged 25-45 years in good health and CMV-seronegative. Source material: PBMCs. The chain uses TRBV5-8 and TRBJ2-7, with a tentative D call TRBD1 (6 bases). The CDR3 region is CASSFRGSYEQYF. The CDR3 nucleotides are TGTGCCAGCAGCTTCAGGGGCTCCTACGAGCAGTACTTC.